This T cell receptor (beta chain) was retrieved from a study of blood T cell repertoires in COVID-19 (dated by TCRdb to about 2020). In terms of the full investigation: Samples covering the acute and convalescent phases of COVID-19 were provided by collaborators in the United States, Italy and Spain. The prospective study material was composed of cDNA or gDNA derived from T cells, B-cell-depleted T cells, or PBMCs. The dataset comprised deeply sampled blood TCRbeta repertoires from subjects exposed to, actively infected with, or recovered from COVID-19. The repertoires were released in a freely available public database meant as a resource for research on the immune response to SARS-CoV-2. The samples were drawn from the first 160 participants of the ongoing ImmuneRACE study and from 1,254 subjects provided by 6 global collaborators. The sample metadata nearly always contained a de-identified subject ID, COVID-19 status, age in years and sex. HLA class I and class II types, where available, came from metadata supplied by the sample provider rather than from assay-based typing.

Study-wide findings and limitations: How much clinical and demographic metadata was included differed by source and by participant, and the metadata was provided uncurated.

About this clone: Its antigen specificity is not known. Base quality data are lacking; no much larger clone is found one base away.

Reading the germline V gene gives CDR1 KGHDR and CDR2 SFDVKD. The CDR3 contains 15 residues, cysteine and phenylalanine counted. The only DNA kept is the CDR3, 45 bases in frame from the first base. V loses 0 bases, J loses 2 bases, and the germline ends lie 10 bases apart. Each collaborating institution followed its own protocols to collect whole blood in K2EDTA tubes. Collaborator samples were shipped for TCRbeta analysis as frozen whole blood, isolated PBMCs, or DNA extracted from either sample type. TCRbeta CDR3 regions were amplified from genomic DNA by means of the immunoSEQ Assay, a bias-controlled multiplex PCR. In the authors' own workflow: The number of nucleated cells in each sample was estimated from the amplification of reference gene primers within the assay. To quantify the absolute abundance of each unique TCRbeta CDR3 rearrangement, sequence reads were collapsed and filtered. For each sample, productive Simpson clonality was calculated by taking the square root of Simpson's diversity index across productive rearrangements. What TCRdb holds here is the immuneACCESS table cut down to in-frame rearrangements. Part of the clones is not present; checked against another copy, under half of the missing clones reflect an unresolved V gene, and the others are unexplained. The V and J calls and clone size are taken from that table; D and trimming were inferred from the DNA. This sample lists under 350,000 clones; over 75% were detected once. The ten biggest clones cover 13% of the sample.

Material for sequencing was peripheral blood. This receptor chain uses TRBV24-1 and TRBJ2-7, and the D gene may be TRBD2, 6 bases matching. This TCR came from a human donor in a cohort sampled during active COVID-19. In nucleotides, the sequence is TGTGCCACCAGTGATTTGGGGACGGGGGCCTACGAGCAGTACTTC. It translates to CATSDLGTGAYEQYF.